Detailed here is one T cell receptor (beta chain). What it binds is unknown. This specimen comes from a study of shared clonotypes between healthy human individuals. Study-wide results and caveats: What limited the represented genetic and exposure-history diversity was the small number of donors.

Genomic DNA of every subset was divided equally among multiple immunoSEQ plates. The method was immunoSEQ multiplex PCR; TCRdb's version includes in-frame clones alone and lacks a portion of them. The sample shows approximately 510,000 clones, 79% of them seen only once. Study donors comprised healthy, HIV-negative adults devoid of recent acute infection or vaccination. The donor cohort consisted entirely of Caucasian adults residing in Nashville, Tennessee. Sequencing was performed on PBMCs. This sequence was found in a woman in her thirties or forties in good health. Some clones in this sample may be carry-over from other donors' samples.

Written as DNA, the CDR3 is TGTGCCAGCAGTTTATGGACAGCGGGAGGGAAGCATGAGCAGTTCTTC. Translated, it gives CASSLWTAGGKHEQFF. V usage is TRBV28 and J usage is TRBJ2-1; the match to TRBD2 covers 10 bases. Germline loops: CDR1 MDHEN, CDR2 SYDVKM. J lost 8 bases, V lost 0 bases, and 7 bases had no gene match. There are 16 residues in the CDR3. The full variable domain, in which reference TRBV28 and TRBJ2-1 provide the parts outside the CDR3, is DVKVTQSSRYLVKRTGEKVFLECVQDMDHENMFWYRQDPGLGLRLIYFSYDVKMKEKGDIPEGYSVSREKKERFSLILESASTNQTSMYLCASSLWTAGGKHEQFFGPGTRLTVL.